This TCR beta chain emerged from a study of T-cell reconstitution after alpha-beta-depleted transplantation in children. Library preparation (for TCRbeta) was performed with unique molecular identifiers. TCRdb ran MiXCR on the PCR reads and lists one entry per CDR3 protein. There are 200,000 to 250,000 distinct CDR3 sequences in the sample; about 25% occur only once, and less than 3.5% lies in the top ten. Ten or more counts support this clonotype. This clonotype originated in a girl aged 2 to 10 with Fanconi anemia, due to receive a stem cell transplant. The sequencing used PBMCs, collected before TCRalphabeta/CD19-depleted stem cell transplant.

CDR3 in amino acids: CASSLSGQGLSYEQYF. CDR3 nucleotide sequence: TGTGCCAGCAGTTTATCGGGGCAGGGTCTCTCCTACGAGCAGTACTTC. The chain uses TRBV28 and TRBJ2-7; TRBD1 or TRBD2 may be the D gene (5 bases each). The CDR3 has 16 residues. Trimming removed 1 base at V and 0 bases at J, with 13 bases between. The germline CDR1 and CDR2 sequences are MDHEN and SYDVKM.